These 21 T cell receptor beta chains came from one sample sequenced in a study of molecular identifiers for immune sequencing clone quantification. TCRdb reprocessed the PCR reads via MiXCR and lists one record per CDR3 protein. Among about 640,000 distinct CDR3 sequences listed, 20% were seen once. The sample consisted of naive CD8+ T cells from blood, with Jurkat cell RNA spiked in. The subset denotes: FACS-sorted CD8+CD4-CCR7+CD45RA+ naive T cells. The receptors stem from a human donor in good health. Some libraries in this study had Jurkat cell RNA spiked in.

This clonotype came up many times. The chain joins TRBV29-1 to TRBJ2-7; D remains unclear. The CDR3 is made up of 12 amino acids. Germline V gives CDR1 SQVTM, CDR2 ANQGSEA. The germline V and J ends were trimmed by 4 bases and 4 bases, with 11 bases remaining between them. DNA for the CDR3: TGCAGCGTTGCTGGGCTTGAGTACGAGCAGTACTTC. Protein sequence: CSVAGLEYEQYF.

The table lists this clonotype with a few counts. This chain links TRBV6-5 with TRBJ2-1; 12 nucleotides line up with TRBD2. Germline lookup yields CDR1 MNHEY and CDR2 SVGAGI. The CDR3 has 16 residues. V trimming: 2 bases; J trimming: 5 bases; junction bases outside the gene matches: 4. Written as DNA, the CDR3 is TGTGCCAGCAGTTACGAACGGACTAGCGGGGACAATGAGCAGTTCTTC. It yields the protein CASSYERTSGDNEQFF.

This clonotype was recorded at least ten times. This chain links TRBV12-3 or TRBV12-4 with TRBJ1-2; TRBD1 might be the D (5 bases). CDR3 length equals 13 residues. With 3 bases removed from V and 8 bases from J, the gap between germline ends came to 13 bases. CDR3 sequence (DNA): TGTGCCAGCAGTTTCCAGGGATATGAGGGCTACACCTTC. It translates to CASSFQGYEGYTF.

This clonotype was recorded many times. The chain carries TRBV13 and TRBJ2-7; TRBD2 matches at 10 bases. This CDR3 has 20 amino acids. The germline V gene encodes CDR1 PRHDT and CDR2 FYEKMQ (reference sequence). V was pared by 4 bases and J by 3 bases, with 21 bases of the junction left unmatched. CDR3 region: CASSSLWYRSSGGSVYEQYF. The CDR3 region has the DNA TGTGCCAGCAGCTCTCTATGGTACAGGAGTAGCGGGGGGTCTGTCTACGAGCAGTACTTC.

CDR3 DNA sequence: TGCAGTGCTAGAGGCCTCGGACAGGGGGCGACTGGAAACACCATATATTTT. Protein: CSARGLGQGATGNTIYF. The chain combines TRBV20-1 with TRBJ1-3; 11 bases are shared with TRBD1. CDR1 DFQATT and CDR2 SNEGSKA come from the germline V gene (reference sequence). V dropped 1 base and J dropped 2; count of bases not matched to a gene: 7. The CDR3 runs to 17 residues.

This clonotype occurred many times. The rearrangement links TRBV7-2 to TRBJ2-1; 9 bases match TRBD1. Germline V CDR1 and CDR2: SGHTA, FQGNSA. This CDR3 has 15 residues. J lost 0 bases, V lost 8 bases, and 5 bases had no gene match. The CDR3 spells CASAPGQGSYNEQFF. The CDR3 nucleotides read TGTGCCAGCGCCCCGGGACAGGGCTCCTACAATGAGCAGTTCTTC.

This clonotype was recorded at least ten times. As DNA, the CDR3 is TGTGCCAGCAGTCGCTATTCTTGGGCTAGGAGGGAGGTCGAGCAGTACTTC. As protein: CASSRYSWARREVEQYF. V and J are TRBV27 and TRBJ2-7; TRBD2 might be the D (6 bases). Deletions cut 5 bases from V and 6 bases from J, with 26 bases between. The CDR3 length is 17 residues. In germline, CDR1 is MNHEY, CDR2 SMNVEV (reference sequence).

About this clonotype itself: Given a much more abundant clone one base away, this may be a read error. The V and J genes are TRBV7-9 and TRBJ1-3, with unresolved D. Trimming took 2 bases from V and 4 from J, leaving 6 bases between them. The CDR3 is made up of 13 amino acids. Germline V gene data show CDR1 as SEHNR and CDR2 as FQNEAQ (reference sequence). The CDR3 region is CASSLIAGNTIYF. In nucleotides, the CDR3 is TGTGCCAGCAGCTTAATTGCAGGAAACACCATATATTTT.

Worth noting for this clonotype: This may be a read error, as it is one base from a much larger clone. This rearrangement joins TRBV30 to TRBJ1-1; D gene unclear. The CDR3 has 14 amino acids. Germline V gene lookup returns CDR1 GTSNPN and CDR2 SVGIG (reference sequence). CDR3 protein: CAWSLGQVNPEAFF. The CDR3 DNA reads TGTGCCTGGAGTTTAGGGCAGGTGAACCCTGAAGCTTTCTTT.

This clonotype has at least ten counts. This CDR3 reads CASRQDHSNTEAFF. In nucleotides, the CDR3 is TGTGCCAGCAGACAGGACCACAGCAACACTGAAGCTTTCTTT. The V and J genes are TRBV6-5 and TRBJ1-1, with D tentatively TRBD1 (5 bases). CDR1 MNHEY and CDR2 SVGAGI come from the germline V gene. Trimming left V 6 bases short and J 2 bases short, with 13 bases between. The CDR3 length is 14 residues.

Ten or more counts support this clonotype. The genes are TRBV7-9 and TRBJ1-4; tentative D call: TRBD1 (5 bases). V was pared by 1 base and J by 7 bases, with 10 bases between. The germline gives CDR1 SEHNR, CDR2 FQNEAQ (reference sequence). The CDR3 sequence is 14 residues long. The CDR3 protein is CASSLVVTAEKLFF. CDR3 coding DNA: TGTGCCAGCAGCTTAGTTGTGACAGCTGAAAAACTGTTTTTT.

Notes on this clonotype: This could be a read error, since a much larger clone is one nucleotide away. This chain joins TRBV4-3 and TRBJ2-1, with 9 positions matching TRBD1. This CDR3 region has 15 residues. Germline lookup yields CDR1 LGHNA and CDR2 YSLEER. CDR3 nucleotide sequence: TGCGCCAGCGGCCAGTCCGGGACAGGGCTCAATGAGCAGTTCTTC. This sequence encodes CASGQSGTGLNEQFF.

The J gene is TRBJ1-4, the V gene TRBV9; a weak D match, TRBD1 (5 bases). The germline V and J ends were trimmed by 3 bases and 7 bases, with 16 bases remaining between them. Germline CDR1 and CDR2: SGDLS and YYNGEE. The CDR3 runs to 15 residues. CDR3 amino acids: CASSGSEGVGEKLFF. The CDR3 DNA reads TGTGCCAGCAGCGGATCTGAAGGGGTGGGTGAAAAACTGTTTTTT.

The genes are TRBV14 and TRBJ1-2, with a weak D call TRBD1 (6 bases). The CDR3 runs to 15 residues. CDR1 is SGHDN, CDR2 FVKESK, per germline. The V and J ends lost 7 bases and 3 bases respectively, with 18 bases between them. CDR3 protein: CASNPPSRGDYGYTF. The CDR3 DNA sequence: TGTGCCAGCAACCCCCCTAGCAGGGGTGACTATGGCTACACCTTC. The full variable domain, its missing parts supplied by reference TRBV14 and TRBJ1-2, is EAGVTQFPSHSVIEKGQTVTLRCDPISGHDNLYWYRRVMGKEIKFLLHFVKESKQDESGMPNNRFLAERTGGTYSTLKVQPAELEDSGVYFCASNPPSRGDYGYTFGSGTRLTVV.

About this clonotype itself: A read error may explain this, as a much larger clone is one base away. This rearrangement joins TRBV7-9 to TRBJ2-5; tentative D call: TRBD2 (5 bases). V was clipped by 3 bases and J by 9 bases, with 17 bases between them. Germline V gene sequence: CDR1 SEHNR, CDR2 FQNEAQ (reference sequence). The CDR3 has 14 amino acids. CDR3 amino acids: CASSFLDEAEAQYF. In DNA, the CDR3 is TGTGCCAGCAGCTTTCTTGATGAGGCGGAGGCCCAGTACTTC.

This clonotype was recorded at least ten times. The chain carries TRBV7-2 and TRBJ1-4; D is ambiguous. The CDR3 sequence is 14 residues long. CDR1 SGHTA and CDR2 FQGNSA come from the germline V gene. V was pared by 5 bases and J by 0 bases, with 7 bases between. CDR3 coding DNA: TGTGCCAGCAGCCCAGATGCAACTAATGAAAAACTGTTTTTT. Its translation is CASSPDATNEKLFF.

This clonotype was observed many times. The chain is built from TRBV5-1 and TRBJ2-5, with 8 bases lining up with TRBD1. The J segment lost 2 bases and the V segment lost 1 base, leaving 7 bases of the junction unmatched. CDR1 is SGHRS, CDR2 YFSETQ, per germline. The CDR3 is 16 amino acids. For the CDR3, the DNA is TGCGCCAGCAGCTTGTTACAGGGGGGACTTCAAGAGACCCAGTACTTC. This translates into CASSLLQGGLQETQYF.

This clonotype was recorded at least ten times. The J gene is TRBJ2-3, the V gene TRBV19, with D unclear. CDR3 length equals 12 residues. Per the germline V gene, CDR1 is LNHDA and CDR2 is SQIVND (reference sequence). The ends were cut back, 9 bases at V and 3 bases at J, with 10 bases in the middle. Here the CDR3 DNA reads TGTGCCAGCAGCCCACCTACAGATACGCAGTATTTT. It yields the protein CASSPPTDTQYF.

This clonotype was recorded at least ten times. The chain is built from TRBV13 and TRBJ1-2; no clear D. Germline CDR1 reads PRHDT; CDR2 reads FYEKMQ (reference sequence). Trimming stripped 3 bases from V and 0 bases from J, with 11 bases between. This CDR3 region has 15 residues. CDR3 DNA: TGTGCCAGCAGCTTGTTCAACAGAGCTAACTATGGCTACACCTTC. It codes for CASSLFNRANYGYTF.

Comment on this clonotype: A read error may explain this, as a much larger clone is one base away. The chain combines TRBV4-3 with TRBJ2-7, with D hard to call. Germline V gives CDR1 LGHNA, CDR2 YSLEER. V dropped 4 bases and J dropped 0 bases, with 16 bases sitting between them. The CDR3 runs 16 residues. Here the CDR3 reads CASSRDRVGYSYEQYF. CDR3 DNA: TGCGCCAGCAGCCGAGATCGTGTCGGGTACTCCTACGAGCAGTACTTC.

This clonotype has at least ten counts. The chain links TRBV12-3 or TRBV12-4 to TRBJ2-3; 12 nucleotides align to TRBD2. J was trimmed by 5 bases and V by 4 bases; bases with no gene match: 4. The CDR3 runs to 15 residues. CDR3 in DNA: TGTGCCAGCAGTTCTAGCGGGGGGGATTTAGATACGCAGTATTTT. Translating gives CASSSSGGDLDTQYF.